One sample yielded the 32 T cell receptor beta chains listed below, sequenced in a study of T cells after yellow fever vaccination. TCRdb re-derived calls from the 5' RACE reads in MiXCR, one entry per CDR3 protein. The table has around 350,000 distinct CDR3 sequences, 11% seen once. Sequences were derived from PBMCs, sampled on the day of the first yellow fever vaccination. All receptors derive from a young man who received the YFV17D yellow fever vaccine.

The sample holds a few counts of this clonotype. The V gene is TRBV2, the J gene TRBJ2-7, with 8 bases aligning to TRBD1. The CDR3 totals 16 residues. The ends lost 4 bases at V and 2 bases at J; junction bases unmatched: 10. Germline V lookup: CDR1 SNHLY, CDR2 FYNNEI. This chain's CDR3 is CASSGIQGANAYEQYV. Here the CDR3 DNA reads TGTGCCAGCAGTGGGATCCAGGGGGCTAACGCCTACGAGCAGTACGTC.

In its sample, this clonotype was seen a few times. In this CDR3 the conserved last residue, phenylalanine or tryptophan, is missing, so a read error is likely. The DNA is left out, because the CDR3 cannot be placed on it with certainty; the CDR3 is given as TCRdb lists it. V gene TRBV7-2 combines with J gene TRBJ1-6. From germline, CDR1 is SGHTA and CDR2 FQGNSA. From its first to its last residue, the CDR3 has 9 amino acids. The CDR3 here is CASSSANSV.

This clonotype was observed a handful of times. V and J are TRBV5-4 and TRBJ2-5, with D maybe TRBD1 (6 bases). Per germline, CDR1 SGHNT and CDR2 YYREEE (reference sequence). CDR3 size: 15 residues. Trimming took off 0 bases at V and 5 bases at J, with 14 bases between the two ends. The DNA for the CDR3 is TGTGCCAGCAGCTTGGTGCAGGGGAAGGGGGAGACCCAGTACTTC. It codes for CASSLVQGKGETQYF.

This clonotype has ten or more counts. The V call is TRBV12-3 or TRBV12-4, the J call TRBJ2-1; the D is unclear. The CDR3 runs to 11 residues. Deletions cut 7 bases from V and 9 bases from J, with 10 bases between. The CDR3 here is CASTRRSEQFF. CDR3 in DNA: TGTGCCAGCACACGAAGATCTGAGCAGTTCTTC.

This chain joins TRBV3-1 and TRBJ1-2; perhaps TRBD1 as D (6 bases). The V and J ends lost 11 bases and 7 bases respectively, with 26 bases between them. The length of the CDR3 is 15 residues. Germline V gene data show CDR1 as LGHDT and CDR2 as YNNKEL (reference sequence). The CDR3 here is CASCLQGGGSFGYTF. The CDR3 region has the DNA TGTGCCTCCTGCCTACAGGGTGGTGGTTCTTTTGGCTACACCTTC. The entire variable domain, with the rest obtained from reference TRBV3-1 and TRBJ1-2, is as follows: DTAVSQTPKYLVTQMGNDKSIKCEQNLGHDTMYWYKQDSKKFLKIMFSYNNKELIINETVPNRFSPKSPDKAHLNLHINSLELGDSAVYFCASCLQGGGSFGYTFGSGTRLTVV.

The genes are TRBV20-1 and TRBJ1-6, with D tentatively TRBD1 (6 bases). Germline CDR1 and CDR2: DFQATT and SNEGSKA (reference sequence). This CDR3 is built from 15 residues. V was pared by 3 bases and J by 7 bases, with 16 bases between. The CDR3 protein is CSASPGHSMNSPLHF. In nucleotides, the CDR3 is TGCAGTGCTAGCCCGGGACACTCCATGAATTCACCCCTCCACTTT.

This clonotype has a handful of counts. V gene TRBV5-1 combines with J gene TRBJ1-1; TRBD1 agrees at 10 bases. CDR1 is SGHRS and CDR2 is YFSETQ in the germline V gene. V shed 3 bases, J shed 5 bases, and the junction held 7 bases outside the gene matches. The CDR3 is made up of 15 amino acids. In nucleotides, the CDR3 is TGCGCCAGCAGCTCCCTTGGGACAGGGGCGACTGAAGCTTTCTTT. It yields the protein CASSSLGTGATEAFF. Combining the CDR3 with reference TRBV5-1 and TRBJ1-1 gives the whole variable domain KAGVTQTPRYLIKTRGQQVTLSCSPISGHRSVSWYQQTPGQGLQFLFEYFSETQRNKGNFPGRFSGRQFSNSRSEMNVSTLELGDSALYLCASSSLGTGATEAFFGQGTRLTVV.

This clonotype has a single count. The V gene is TRBV9, the J gene TRBJ1-2, with TRBD1 matching over 8 bases. The CDR3 is made up of 14 amino acids. Germline CDR1 SGDLS, CDR2 YYNGEE. J was trimmed by 4 bases and V by 2 bases; bases with no gene match: 4. Written as DNA, the CDR3 is TGTGCCAGCAGCGTCGGACAGGGTGTCTATGGCTACACCTTC. It yields the protein CASSVGQGVYGYTF.

The chain carries TRBV3-1 and TRBJ2-3, with 7 positions matching TRBD2. The CDR3 has 15 amino acids. Trimming at V came to 3 bases and at J to 3 bases, leaving 6 bases not matched to a gene. Looked up from germline, CDR1 is LGHDT and CDR2 is YNNKEL (reference sequence). CDR3: CASSHRSGVTDTQYF. The CDR3 coding sequence is TGTGCCAGCAGCCATCGGAGCGGGGTGACAGATACGCAGTATTTT.

This clonotype was seen only a few times. The chain joins TRBV5-1 to TRBJ2-3; D might be TRBD1 or TRBD2, each matching 5 bases. V shed 1 base and J shed 1 base, with 10 bases lying between them. From germline, CDR1 is SGHRS and CDR2 YFSETQ. This CDR3 is 15 amino acids long. CDR3 sequence (DNA): TGCGCCAGCAGCTTGCACGGGGACCGCACAGATACGCAGTATTTT. It is translated as CASSLHGDRTDTQYF.

This clonotype came up a few times. The chain recombines TRBV10-3 with TRBJ2-5; 9 bases map to TRBD2. Per germline, CDR1 ENHRY and CDR2 SYGVKD. The trim removed 4 bases at V and 3 bases at J, leaving 3 bases unmatched. The CDR3 is 14 amino acids. The CDR3 spells CAISVAGGEETQYF. The DNA for the CDR3 is TGTGCCATCAGTGTGGCGGGGGGGGAAGAGACCCAGTACTTC.

This chain links TRBV19 with TRBJ2-1; the D is unclear. The CDR3 extends over 9 amino acids. Germline CDR1 and CDR2: LNHDA and SQIVND (reference sequence). V lost 4 bases and J lost 9, with 1 base in between. The CDR3 reads CASSTEQFF. The CDR3 nucleotides are TGTGCCAGTAGTACTGAGCAGTTCTTC.

This clonotype has a handful of counts. V usage is TRBV3-1 and J usage is TRBJ2-5; D is undetermined. The germline V and J ends were trimmed by 1 base and 3 bases, with 6 bases remaining between them. CDR1 LGHDT and CDR2 YNNKEL come from the germline V gene (reference sequence). CDR3 size: 13 residues. The CDR3 loop reads CASSQVAEETQYF. Here the CDR3 DNA reads TGTGCCAGCAGCCAAGTTGCTGAAGAGACCCAGTACTTC.

Ten or more counts support this clonotype. The V and J genes are TRBV5-1 and TRBJ1-1; D remains unclear. CDR3 length equals 14 residues. Germline-derived CDR1 and CDR2 are SGHRS and YFSETQ. The V gene lost 0 bases and the J gene lost 2 bases, with 8 bases spanning the gap. CDR3 region: CASSLDGDNTEAFF. The CDR3 DNA sequence: TGCGCCAGCAGCTTGGATGGGGATAACACTGAAGCTTTCTTT.

This clonotype was seen only a few times. This rearrangement joins TRBV5-1 to TRBJ2-5, with D perhaps assigned TRBD1 or TRBD2 (5 bases each). The CDR3 runs 16 residues. Germline CDR1 SGHRS, CDR2 YFSETQ. V was cut by 1 base and J by 0 bases, with 13 bases left in between. The CDR3 coding sequence is TGCGCCAGCAGCTTGACGGGACGGACGTACCAAGAGACCCAGTACTTC. It codes for CASSLTGRTYQETQYF.

This clonotype was seen at least ten times. The CDR3 reads CASSEWFSSYEQYF. The DNA of the CDR3 is TGTGCCAGCAGTGAATGGTTTTCTTCCTACGAGCAGTACTTC. This sequence joins TRBV2 and TRBJ2-7; D not resolved. The CDR3 has 14 amino acids. Trimming left V 2 bases short and J 1 base short, with 9 bases between. Germline lookup yields CDR1 SNHLY and CDR2 FYNNEI.

Only a few counts were recorded for this clonotype. The chain is built from TRBV5-1 and TRBJ2-3; 13 bases match TRBD2. V was clipped by 4 bases and J by 5 bases; unmatched bases: 10. The CDR3 spans 17 residues. Per germline, CDR1 SGHRS and CDR2 YFSETQ. CDR3 protein: CASSTRTSGGAIDTQYF. CDR3 bases: TGCGCCAGCAGCACCCGAACTAGCGGGGGGGCGATAGATACGCAGTATTTT.

This clonotype was seen a few times. This chain connects TRBV4-2 to TRBJ2-6; the match to TRBD1 covers 7 bases. CDR3 length: 18 residues. The V segment lost 1 base and the J segment 0 bases; nucleotides outside the gene matches: 6. Germline values: CDR1 LGHNA, CDR2 YNFKEQ. CDR3 region: CASSQATGESSGANVLTF. CDR3 sequence (DNA): TGTGCCAGCAGCCAAGCAACAGGGGAAAGCTCTGGGGCCAACGTCCTGACTTTC.

The chain links TRBV5-1 to TRBJ2-2; D gene uncertain. V lost 0 bases and J 1 base, leaving 16 bases between the germline ends. This CDR3 comprises 18 residues. Looked up from germline, CDR1 is SGHRS and CDR2 is YFSETQ. The chain's CDR3 is CASSLDGQPRRNTGELFF. The CDR3 bases are TGCGCCAGCAGCTTGGACGGCCAGCCAAGGAGGAACACCGGGGAGCTGTTTTTT.

This clonotype has only a few counts. The chain uses TRBV15 and TRBJ2-2; D unclear. V was trimmed by 5 bases and J by 6 bases, leaving 10 bases between them. The CDR3 has 13 residues. Germline CDR1 is LNHNV and CDR2 is YYDKDF (reference sequence). CDR3 coding DNA: TGTGCCACCAGCGGCTTGGGGTCCGGGGAGCTGTTTTTT. It translates to CATSGLGSGELFF. Filled out from reference TRBV15 and TRBJ2-2, the complete variable domain reads DAMVIQNPRYQVTQFGKPVTLSCSQTLNHNVMYWYQQKSSQAPKLLFHYYDKDFNNEADTPDNFQSRRPNTSFCFLDIRSPGLGDTAMYLCATSGLGSGELFFGEGSRLTVL.

There are many counts of this clonotype. V usage is TRBV4-2 and J usage is TRBJ1-6; D is unclear. V was cut by 1 base and J by 11 bases, with 15 bases left in between. The CDR3 is made up of 15 amino acids. Germline V CDR1 and CDR2: LGHNA, YNFKEQ. The CDR3 sequence: CASSQGRAPLAPLHF. CDR3 nucleotide sequence: TGTGCCAGCAGCCAAGGGAGGGCCCCCCTAGCACCCCTCCACTTT.

A word on this clonotype: Just one base apart from a much larger clone, this may be a read error. V is TRBV4-2 and J is TRBJ1-3; D is perhaps TRBD1 (5 bases). The CDR3 has 14 residues. V lost 1 base and J 3 bases, leaving 7 bases between the germline ends. Germline CDR1 LGHNA, CDR2 YNFKEQ. The DNA for the CDR3 is TGTGCCAGCAGCCAAGGGGACTTTGGAAACACCATATATTTT. This sequence encodes CASSQGDFGNTIYF.

The sample holds many counts of this clonotype. The chain couples TRBV5-6 to TRBJ2-7; the match to TRBD2 covers 11 bases. Looked up from germline, CDR1 is SGHDT and CDR2 is YYEEEE. The CDR3 consists of 16 residues. With 0 bases clipped from V and 0 bases from J, the junction kept 2 bases outside the gene matches. The DNA for the CDR3 is TGTGCCAGCAGCTTGGCTAGCGGGGGGTACTCCTACGAGCAGTACGTC. This sequence encodes CASSLASGGYSYEQYV.

In its sample, this clonotype was seen a few times. The chain recombines TRBV9 with TRBJ1-2; no reliable D call. V lost 6 bases, J lost 3 bases, and 15 bases lay in between. Germline CDR1 is SGDLS and CDR2 is YYNGEE. The CDR3 is 14 residues long. CDR3 sequence (DNA): TGTGCCAGCACCATGGGGTTAGGGTACTATGGCTACACCTTC. This translates into CASTMGLGYYGYTF.

This clonotype was seen more than once but under ten times. The rearrangement links TRBV20-1 to TRBJ1-3, with D uncertain. Trimming removed 1 base from V and 0 bases from J, with 4 bases in between. CDR1 and CDR2 (germline): DFQATT, SNEGSKA (reference sequence). The CDR3 contains 13 residues. The CDR3 DNA is TGCAGTGCTAGAGGGGTCTCTGGAAACACCATATATTTT. Translated: CSARGVSGNTIYF.

There are a few counts of this clonotype. The chain joins TRBV6-5 to TRBJ2-7, with 7 bases fitting TRBD1. J was trimmed by 6 bases and V by 0 bases; bases with no gene match: 5. Germline CDR1 MNHEY, CDR2 SVGAGI. The CDR3 runs to 14 residues. As DNA, the CDR3 is TGTGCCAGCAGTTACTCAGGGGGCGAAACCGAGCAGTACTTC. Translation: CASSYSGGETEQYF.

This clonotype was detected only a few times. The CDR3 DNA reads TGCGCCAGCAGGCATCAAAGGACAGGGATCTACGAGCAGTACTTC. This encodes CASRHQRTGIYEQYF. This chain links TRBV4-3 with TRBJ2-7; 8 bases map to TRBD1. Germline CDR1 is LGHNA and CDR2 is YSLEER. V lost 6 bases and J lost 3; bases outside the gene matches: 10. This CDR3 is built from 15 residues.

This clonotype occurred many times. The rearrangement joins TRBV27 to TRBJ2-3; 11 positions agree with TRBD2. Trimming removed 2 bases from V and 2 bases from J; junction bases left unmatched: 15. This CDR3 has 20 amino acids. CDR1 MNHEY and CDR2 SMNVEV come from the germline V gene (reference sequence). CDR3 sequence reads: CASSLVLAGGPEYHTDTQYF. The CDR3 DNA sequence: TGTGCCAGCAGTTTAGTCCTAGCGGGGGGTCCGGAATACCACACAGATACGCAGTATTTT.

In this sample, this clonotype turned up a few times. The junction departs from germline at one end; a sequencing error may be responsible. CDR3: CASSYLGSPGELLF. The DNA for the CDR3 is TGTGCCAGCAGCTACCTCGGAAGTCCCGGGGAGCTGTTGTTT. This chain links TRBV6-5 with TRBJ2-2; D perhaps matches TRBD2 (5 bases). The CDR3 sequence is 14 residues long. The germline V gene encodes CDR1 MNHEY and CDR2 SVGAGI.

This clonotype was observed a few times. The CDR3 sequence is CASSQSGGLYYEQYF. As DNA, the CDR3 is TGTGCCAGCAGCCAGTCGGGGGGCCTTTACTACGAGCAGTACTTC. The chain employs TRBV6-1 and TRBJ2-7; TRBD2 is a possible D gene (7 bases). Germline V gene data show CDR1 as MNHNS and CDR2 as SASEGT. The germline V and J ends were trimmed by 6 bases and 3 bases, with 18 bases remaining between them. There are 15 residues in the CDR3.

This clonotype occurred many times. DNA for the CDR3: TGTGCCAGCAGCGGGACAGGGAACACAGATACGCAGTATTTT. It codes for CASSGTGNTDTQYF. The chain is built from TRBV2 and TRBJ2-3; 9 bases are shared with TRBD1. With 6 bases clipped from V and 2 bases from J, the junction kept 3 bases outside the gene matches. The CDR3 spans 14 residues. Germline CDR1 SNHLY, CDR2 FYNNEI.

This clonotype has only a few counts. This chain joins TRBV7-2 and TRBJ1-2; 10 bases match TRBD1. This CDR3 contains 15 residues. Germline CDR1 is SGHTA and CDR2 is FQGNSA. Trimming took 1 base from V and 3 from J; bases not matched to a gene: 2. The CDR3 DNA follows: TGTGCCAGCAGCTTAGGACAGGGGGCCTACTATGGCTACACCTTC. Residues: CASSLGQGAYYGYTF.